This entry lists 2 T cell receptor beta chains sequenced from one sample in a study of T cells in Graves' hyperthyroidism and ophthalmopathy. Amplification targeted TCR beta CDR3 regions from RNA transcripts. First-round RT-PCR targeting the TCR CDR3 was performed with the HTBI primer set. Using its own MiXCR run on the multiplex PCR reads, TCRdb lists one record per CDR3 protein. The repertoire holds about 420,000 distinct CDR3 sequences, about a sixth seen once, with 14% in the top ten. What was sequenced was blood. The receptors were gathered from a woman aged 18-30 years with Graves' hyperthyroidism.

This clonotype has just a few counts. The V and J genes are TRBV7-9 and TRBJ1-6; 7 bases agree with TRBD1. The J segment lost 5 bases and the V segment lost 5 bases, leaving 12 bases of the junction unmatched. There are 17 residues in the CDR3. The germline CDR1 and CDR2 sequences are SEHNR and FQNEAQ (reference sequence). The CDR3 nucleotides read TGTGCCAGCAGCCCCAAGCTCGGACAGGTGAATAATTCACCCCTCCACTTT. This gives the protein CASSPKLGQVNNSPLHF.

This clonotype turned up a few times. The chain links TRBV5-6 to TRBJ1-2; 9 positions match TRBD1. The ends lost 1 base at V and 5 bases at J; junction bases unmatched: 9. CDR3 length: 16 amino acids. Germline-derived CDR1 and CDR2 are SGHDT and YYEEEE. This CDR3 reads CASSLLIRQGGYGYTF. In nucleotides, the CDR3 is TGTGCCAGCAGCTTGTTAATTCGACAGGGGGGTTATGGCTACACCTTC.